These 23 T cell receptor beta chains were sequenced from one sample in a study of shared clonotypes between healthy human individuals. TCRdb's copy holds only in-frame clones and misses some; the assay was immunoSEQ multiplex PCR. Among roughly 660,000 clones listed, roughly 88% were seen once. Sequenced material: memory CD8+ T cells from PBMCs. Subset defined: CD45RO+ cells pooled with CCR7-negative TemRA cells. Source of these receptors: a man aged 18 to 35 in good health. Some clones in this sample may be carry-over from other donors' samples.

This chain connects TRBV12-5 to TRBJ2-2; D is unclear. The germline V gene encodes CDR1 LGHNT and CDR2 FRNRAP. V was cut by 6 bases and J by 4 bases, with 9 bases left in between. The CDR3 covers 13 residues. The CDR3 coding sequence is TGTGCTAGTGGCTTCCTGAGCACCGGGGAGCTGTTTTTT. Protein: CASGFLSTGELFF.

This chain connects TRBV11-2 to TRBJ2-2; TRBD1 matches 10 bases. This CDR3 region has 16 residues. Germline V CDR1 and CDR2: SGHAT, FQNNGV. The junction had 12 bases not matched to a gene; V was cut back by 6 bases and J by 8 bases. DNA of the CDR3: TGTGCCAGCAGGGGACCGGGACAGGGGACGTCGGGGGAGCTGTTTTTT. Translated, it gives CASRGPGQGTSGELFF.

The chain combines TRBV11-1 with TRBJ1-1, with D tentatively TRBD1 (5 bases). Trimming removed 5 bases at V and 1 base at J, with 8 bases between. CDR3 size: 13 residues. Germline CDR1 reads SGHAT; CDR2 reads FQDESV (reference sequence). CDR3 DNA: TGTGCCAGCAGCCCGGGGGGGAACACTGAAGCTTTCTTT. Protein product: CASSPGGNTEAFF.

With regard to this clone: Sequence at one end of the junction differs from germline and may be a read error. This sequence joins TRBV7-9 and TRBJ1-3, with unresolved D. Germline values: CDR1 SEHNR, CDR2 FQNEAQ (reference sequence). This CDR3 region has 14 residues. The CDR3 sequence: CASSLLVTGNTIYF. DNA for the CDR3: TGTGCCAGCAGCTTATTAGTAACTGGGAACACCATATATTTT.

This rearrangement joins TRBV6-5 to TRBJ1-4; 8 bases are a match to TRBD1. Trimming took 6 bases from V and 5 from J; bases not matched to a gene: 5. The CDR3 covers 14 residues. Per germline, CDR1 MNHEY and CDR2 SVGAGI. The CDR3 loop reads CASRGQARNEKLFF. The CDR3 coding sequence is TGTGCCAGCAGGGGACAGGCACGGAATGAAAAACTGTTTTTT.

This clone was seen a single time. CDR3 region: CASSPRGKNTGELFF. CDR3 coding DNA: TGTGCCAGCAGCCCCCGGGGGAAGAACACCGGGGAGCTGTTTTTT. The chain has TRBV27 and TRBJ2-2; D possibly corresponds to TRBD2 (6 bases). This CDR3 region has 15 residues. Germline V gene data show CDR1 as MNHEY and CDR2 as SMNVEV (reference sequence). Trimming shortened V by 6 bases and J by 1 base, and 12 bases separated the two germline ends.

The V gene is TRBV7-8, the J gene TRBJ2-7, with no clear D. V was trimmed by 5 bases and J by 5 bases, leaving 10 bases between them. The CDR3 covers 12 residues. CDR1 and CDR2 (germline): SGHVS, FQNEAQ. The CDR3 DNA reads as TGTGCCAGCAGCGACGACTTGGACGAGCAGTACTTC. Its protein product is CASSDDLDEQYF.

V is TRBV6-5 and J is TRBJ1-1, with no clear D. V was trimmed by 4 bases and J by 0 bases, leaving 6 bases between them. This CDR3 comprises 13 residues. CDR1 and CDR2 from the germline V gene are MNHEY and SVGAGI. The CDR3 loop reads CASSFGLNTEAFF. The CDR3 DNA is TGTGCCAGCAGTTTTGGTTTGAACACTGAAGCTTTCTTT.

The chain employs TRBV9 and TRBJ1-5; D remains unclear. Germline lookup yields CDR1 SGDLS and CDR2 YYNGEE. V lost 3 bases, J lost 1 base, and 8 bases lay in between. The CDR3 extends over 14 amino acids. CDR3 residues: CASSAGRSNQPQHF. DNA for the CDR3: TGTGCCAGCAGCGCCGGACGGAGCAATCAGCCCCAGCATTTT.

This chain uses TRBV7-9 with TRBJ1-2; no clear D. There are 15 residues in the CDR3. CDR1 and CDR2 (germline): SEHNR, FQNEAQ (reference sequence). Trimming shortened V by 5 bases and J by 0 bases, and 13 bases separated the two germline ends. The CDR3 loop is CASSGPESANYGYTF. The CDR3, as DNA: TGTGCCAGCAGCGGCCCCGAATCGGCTAACTATGGCTACACCTTC.

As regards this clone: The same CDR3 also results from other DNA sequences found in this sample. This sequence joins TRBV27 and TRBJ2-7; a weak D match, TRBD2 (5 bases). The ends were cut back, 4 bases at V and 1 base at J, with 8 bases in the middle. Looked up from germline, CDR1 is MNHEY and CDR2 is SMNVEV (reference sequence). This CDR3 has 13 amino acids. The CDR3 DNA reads TGTGCCAGCAGTTCGCGGGCTTCCTACGAGCAGTACTTC. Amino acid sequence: CASSSRASYEQYF.

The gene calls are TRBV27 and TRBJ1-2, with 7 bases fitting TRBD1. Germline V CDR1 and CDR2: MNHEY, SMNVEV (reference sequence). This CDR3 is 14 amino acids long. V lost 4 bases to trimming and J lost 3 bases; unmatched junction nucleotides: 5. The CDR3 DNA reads TGTGCCAGCAGTTCACAGGGGTACGACTATGGCTACACCTTC. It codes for CASSSQGYDYGYTF.

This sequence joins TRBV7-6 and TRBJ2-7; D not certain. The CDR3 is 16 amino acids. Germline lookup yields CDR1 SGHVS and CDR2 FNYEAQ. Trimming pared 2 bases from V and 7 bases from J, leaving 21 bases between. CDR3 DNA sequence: TGTGCCAGCAGCTTAAATCCGGTTCCCCCTCCTAGAGAGCAGTACTTC. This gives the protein CASSLNPVPPPREQYF.

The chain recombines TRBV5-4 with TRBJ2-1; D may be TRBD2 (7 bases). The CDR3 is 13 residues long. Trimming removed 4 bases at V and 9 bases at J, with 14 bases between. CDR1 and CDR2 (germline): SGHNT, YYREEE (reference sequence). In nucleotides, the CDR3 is TGTGCCAGCAGCCTAGGGGGGGCATCTGAGCAGTTCTTC. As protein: CASSLGGASEQFF.

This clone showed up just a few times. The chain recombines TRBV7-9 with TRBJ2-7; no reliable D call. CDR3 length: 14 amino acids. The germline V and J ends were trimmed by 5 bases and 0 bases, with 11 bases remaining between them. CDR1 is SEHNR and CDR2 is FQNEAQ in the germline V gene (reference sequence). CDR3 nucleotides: TGTGCCAGCAGCAACCCGGGCGGCTCCTACGAGCAGTACTTC. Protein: CASSNPGGSYEQYF.

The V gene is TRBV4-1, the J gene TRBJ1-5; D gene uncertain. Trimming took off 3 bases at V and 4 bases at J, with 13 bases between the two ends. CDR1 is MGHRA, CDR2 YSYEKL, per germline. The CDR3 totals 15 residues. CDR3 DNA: TGCGCCAGCAGCCACTTCATGTCGGAAAATCAGCCCCAGCATTTT. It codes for CASSHFMSENQPQHF.

Here the CDR3 reads CASSVSGAQFF. In DNA, the CDR3 is TGTGCCAGCAGCGTATCGGGGGCGCAGTTCTTC. The rearrangement uses TRBV9 and TRBJ2-1; D is perhaps TRBD1 or TRBD2 (6 bases each). Trimming removed 1 base from V and 12 bases from J, with 8 bases in between. This CDR3 is built from 11 residues. Germline CDR1 reads SGDLS; CDR2 reads YYNGEE.

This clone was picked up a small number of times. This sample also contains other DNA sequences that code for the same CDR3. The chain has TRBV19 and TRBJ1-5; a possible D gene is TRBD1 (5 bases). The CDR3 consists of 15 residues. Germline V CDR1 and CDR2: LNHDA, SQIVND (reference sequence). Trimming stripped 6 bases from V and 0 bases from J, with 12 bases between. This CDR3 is CASRMTDYSNQPQHF. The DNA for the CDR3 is TGTGCCAGTAGGATGACAGACTATAGCAATCAGCCCCAGCATTTT.

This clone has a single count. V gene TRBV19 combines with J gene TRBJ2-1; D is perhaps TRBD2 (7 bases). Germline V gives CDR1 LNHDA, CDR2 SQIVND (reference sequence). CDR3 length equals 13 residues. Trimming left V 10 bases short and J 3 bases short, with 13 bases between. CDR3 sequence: CATWGGLYNEQFF. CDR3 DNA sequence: TGTGCCACCTGGGGGGGGCTCTACAATGAGCAGTTCTTC.

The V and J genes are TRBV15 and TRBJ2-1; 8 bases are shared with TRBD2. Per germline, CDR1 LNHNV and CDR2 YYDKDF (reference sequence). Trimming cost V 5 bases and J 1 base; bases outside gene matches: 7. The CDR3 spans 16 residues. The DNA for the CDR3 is TGTGCCACCAGCGGGATCACTAGCGGATCCTACAATGAGCAGTTCTTC. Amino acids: CATSGITSGSYNEQFF. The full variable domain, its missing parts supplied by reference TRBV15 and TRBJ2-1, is DAMVIQNPRYQVTQFGKPVTLSCSQTLNHNVMYWYQQKSSQAPKLLFHYYDKDFNNEADTPDNFQSRRPNTSFCFLDIRSPGLGDTAMYLCATSGITSGSYNEQFFGPGTRLTVL.

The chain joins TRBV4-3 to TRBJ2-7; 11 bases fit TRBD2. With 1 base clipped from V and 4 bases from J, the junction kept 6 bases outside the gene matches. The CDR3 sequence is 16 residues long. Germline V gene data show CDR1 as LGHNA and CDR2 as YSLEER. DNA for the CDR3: TGCGCCAGCAGCCAAGGCTTTAGCGGGAGGGTTTACGAGCAGTACTTC. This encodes CASSQGFSGRVYEQYF.

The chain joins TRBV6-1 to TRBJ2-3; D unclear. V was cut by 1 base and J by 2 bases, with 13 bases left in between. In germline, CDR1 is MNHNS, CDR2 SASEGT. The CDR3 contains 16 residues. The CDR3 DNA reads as TGTGCCAGCAGTGAAGTGGGTGCCGGCTACACAGATACGCAGTATTTT. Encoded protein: CASSEVGAGYTDTQYF.

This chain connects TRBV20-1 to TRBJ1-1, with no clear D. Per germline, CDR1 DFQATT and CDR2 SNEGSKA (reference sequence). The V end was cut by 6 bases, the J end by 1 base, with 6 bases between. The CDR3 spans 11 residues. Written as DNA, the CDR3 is TGCAGTGCCCCAGGGAACACTGAAGCTTTCTTT. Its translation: CSAPGNTEAFF.